A single sample gave rise to the 24 T cell receptor beta chains below, sequenced in a study of cytomegalovirus exposure and HLA in healthy donors (dated 2017 in TCRdb). The library was built by means of the immunoSEQ multiplex PCR assay. A mixture of 60 forward primers for TCR Vbeta segments and 13 reverse primers for TCR Jbeta segments was used in the multiplex PCR. TCRdb stores this immuneACCESS table with in-frame sequences only. Part of the clones is absent; in the studies checked, under half of the shortfall reflects unresolved V genes, and no reason is known for the rest. This sample has roughly 260,000 clones in its table, and 84% of those were observed once. More than 1.5% of the sample is held by the ten biggest clonotypes. Sequenced material: PBMCs. The origin of the receptors is a woman aged 40 to 50 in good health and CMV-seropositive.

The chain links TRBV18 to TRBJ2-7; 10 bases agree with TRBD1. After removal of 3 bases from V and 7 bases from J, the junction contained 12 bases not matched to a gene. CDR3 size: 16 residues. CDR1 and CDR2 from the germline V gene are KGHSH and LQKENI. In nucleotides, the CDR3 is TGTGCCAGCTCACCGGATTATGGACAGGGGGTTGGGGAGCAGTACTTC. Translation: CASSPDYGQGVGEQYF.

The chain is built from TRBV5-5 and TRBJ1-2; TRBD1 might be the D (5 bases). Germline V CDR1 and CDR2: SGHKS, YYEKEE (reference sequence). Trimming shortened V by 0 bases and J by 4 bases, and 13 bases separated the two germline ends. The CDR3 has 15 amino acids. As DNA, the CDR3 is TGTGCCAGCAGCTTGGGGGGCGGGGGAGGCTATGGCTACACCTTC. This translates into CASSLGGGGGYGYTF.

The chain carries TRBV4-2 and TRBJ2-1; TRBD2 matches 11 bases. This CDR3 has 17 amino acids. J lost 5 bases, V lost 3 bases, and 9 bases had no gene match. CDR1 and CDR2 (germline): LGHNA, YNFKEQ. The chain's CDR3 is CASSQTLAGGTNNEQFF. The CDR3 DNA reads TGTGCCAGCAGCCAGACCCTAGCGGGAGGCACCAACAATGAGCAGTTCTTC.

The genes are TRBV5-4 and TRBJ2-7, with 9 nucleotides matching TRBD1. The CDR3 length is 15 residues. Germline V gives CDR1 SGHNT, CDR2 YYREEE (reference sequence). Trimming at V came to 0 bases and at J to 4 bases, leaving 5 bases not matched to a gene. This chain's CDR3 is CASSLGTGARYEQYF. Here the CDR3 DNA reads TGTGCCAGCAGCTTGGGGACAGGGGCAAGGTACGAGCAGTACTTC.

The chain links TRBV2 to TRBJ2-7, with 10 bases aligning to TRBD1. The CDR3 length is 12 residues. Germline-derived CDR1 and CDR2 are SNHLY and FYNNEI. The ends lost 6 bases at V and 6 bases at J; junction bases unmatched: 2. This CDR3 reads CASRTGGAEQYF. CDR3 DNA sequence: TGTGCCAGCAGGACAGGGGGCGCCGAGCAGTACTTC.

Comment on this clone: The junction does not match germline at one end; this may be a read error. This chain links TRBV11-2 with TRBJ2-3, with 8 bases that match TRBD2. This CDR3 is built from 11 residues. Per germline, CDR1 SGHAT and CDR2 FQNNGV. The CDR3 nucleotides read TGTGCCAGCAGCTTGAGGACTAGCCAACTTTTT. This sequence encodes CASSLRTSQLF.

The chain employs TRBV19 and TRBJ1-2, with D possibly matching TRBD1 (6 bases). This CDR3 region has 16 residues. V lost 5 bases and J 0 bases, leaving 16 bases between the germline ends. CDR1 is LNHDA, CDR2 SQIVND, per germline (reference sequence). The CDR3 nucleotides are TGTGCCAGTAGTTCCGCAGACAGGAGCCCTAACTATGGCTACACCTTC. Protein sequence: CASSSADRSPNYGYTF.

V gene TRBV9 combines with J gene TRBJ1-5, with D tentatively TRBD1 (5 bases). The germline CDR1 and CDR2 sequences are SGDLS and YYNGEE. The CDR3 contains 15 residues. V gave up 2 bases and J gave up 5 bases, with 14 bases separating them. The CDR3 loop is CASSVSLGADQPQHF. Here the CDR3 DNA reads TGTGCCAGCAGCGTCAGTCTAGGGGCCGATCAGCCCCAGCATTTT.

The chain combines TRBV5-6 with TRBJ2-4; 11 bases match TRBD2. Germline V gives CDR1 SGHDT, CDR2 YYEEEE. This CDR3 has 16 amino acids. The J segment lost 3 bases and the V segment lost 4 bases, leaving 6 bases of the junction unmatched. The CDR3 DNA reads TGTGCCAGCAGCATCGGACTAGCGGGCCGCAAAAACATTCAGTACTTC. Translation: CASSIGLAGRKNIQYF.

The chain has TRBV6-1 and TRBJ2-1, with D maybe TRBD2 (5 bases). Germline V CDR1 and CDR2: MNHNS, SASEGT. Trimming stripped 7 bases from V and 2 bases from J, with 15 bases between. The CDR3 is 15 residues long. CDR3 amino acids: CASTFTRSPYNEQFF. CDR3 DNA: TGTGCCAGCACCTTTACTAGATCTCCCTACAATGAGCAGTTCTTC.

The chain has TRBV7-2 and TRBJ2-5; D is possibly TRBD2 (5 bases). CDR1 and CDR2 from the germline V gene are SGHTA and FQGNSA. The CDR3 spans 15 residues. V lost 4 bases and J 5 bases, leaving 17 bases between the germline ends. CDR3 DNA sequence: TGTGCCAGCAGCTATGCTCCGGACTCCCGCGAGACCCAGTACTTC. Translated, it gives CASSYAPDSRETQYF. The full variable domain, in which reference TRBV7-2 and TRBJ2-5 provide the parts outside the CDR3, is GAGVSQSPSNKVTEKGKDVELRCDPISGHTALYWYRQSLGQGLEFLIYFQGNSAPDKSGLPSDRFSAERTGGSVSTLTIQRTQQEDSAVYLCASSYAPDSRETQYFGPGTRLLVL.

V usage is TRBV5-5 and J usage is TRBJ2-2; 11 bases line up with TRBD2. The V gene's germline CDR1 is SGHKS and CDR2 YYEKEE (reference sequence). Trimming cost V 3 bases and J 7 bases; bases outside gene matches: 5. The CDR3 extends over 15 amino acids. CDR3 loop: CASSSGGLAGGELFF. For the CDR3, the DNA is TGTGCCAGCAGCTCGGGTGGACTAGCGGGCGGGGAGCTGTTTTTT.

This chain uses TRBV21-1 with TRBJ2-7; the D call of TRBD2 is as the table states it, not checked on the DNA. TRBV21-1 has pseudogene status. The CDR3 extends over 22 amino acids. CDR3 nucleotide sequence: TGTGCCAGCAGCAAAGCCGGTTATGAAGAGCGGGAGGGCCGAGAACGGTACTACGAGCAGTACTTC. Translating it yields CASSKAGYEEREGRERYYEQYF.

The chain employs TRBV5-6 and TRBJ1-1, with 9 bases that match TRBD1. The junction had 4 bases not matched to a gene; V was cut back by 3 bases and J by 7 bases. Germline assignment: CDR1 SGHDT and CDR2 YYEEEE. The CDR3 consists of 13 residues. As DNA, the CDR3 is TGTGCCAGCAGCTACGGACAGGGGAATGAAGCTTTCTTT. It is translated as CASSYGQGNEAFF.

V and J are TRBV18 and TRBJ2-1, with 10 bases aligning to TRBD2. This CDR3 has 15 residues. J was trimmed by 7 bases and V by 3 bases; bases with no gene match: 6. Germline V gene lookup returns CDR1 KGHSH and CDR2 LQKENI. The CDR3 spells CASSPDSGRLNEQFF. The CDR3 bases are TGTGCCAGCTCACCCGATAGCGGGAGGCTTAATGAGCAGTTCTTC.

The chain recombines TRBV6-1 with TRBJ2-7, with D perhaps TRBD2 (5 bases). The CDR3 totals 13 residues. V was trimmed by 6 bases and J by 3 bases, leaving 12 bases between them. CDR1 MNHNS and CDR2 SASEGT come from the germline V gene. CDR3 residues: CASRRVENYEQYF. The CDR3 nucleotides read TGTGCCAGCAGGAGGGTGGAGAACTACGAGCAGTACTTC.

A single count supports this clone. The chain recombines TRBV5-1 with TRBJ2-5; D possibly corresponds to TRBD1 (6 bases). The J call may be mistaken, given a closer DNA end match to TRBJ2-7. This CDR3 has 13 amino acids. CDR1 is SGHRS and CDR2 is YFSETQ in the germline V gene. The CDR3 spells CASSLATGYEQYF. The CDR3 DNA is TGCGCCAGCAGCTTGGCCACAGGGTACGAGCAGTACTTC.

This clone showed up just once. The chain joins TRBV18 to TRBJ2-1; the D gene is possibly TRBD1 (5 bases). The CDR3 has 13 amino acids. V shed 3 bases and J shed 7 bases, with 10 bases lying between them. CDR1 is KGHSH, CDR2 LQKENI, per germline. The CDR3 DNA reads TGTGCCAGCTCACCTGGGGCGGTAAATGAGCAGTTCTTC. Encoded protein: CASSPGAVNEQFF.

The genes are TRBV5-1 and TRBJ2-7; possibly TRBD2 for D (5 bases). The CDR3 contains 12 residues. The germline gives CDR1 SGHRS, CDR2 YFSETQ. V was trimmed by 5 bases and J by 6 bases, leaving 12 bases between them. The CDR3 DNA follows: TGCGCCAGCAGTTCAACGGGGATCGAGCAGTACTTC. Its translation is CASSSTGIEQYF.

The V gene is TRBV4-1, the J gene TRBJ2-1; TRBD2 might be the D (6 bases). Germline lookup yields CDR1 MGHRA and CDR2 YSYEKL. The CDR3 totals 16 residues. V lost 3 bases and J 5 bases, leaving 17 bases between the germline ends. In DNA form, the CDR3 reads TGCGCCAGCAGCCACGATTGGACGCGGGGAAACAATGAGCAGTTCTTC. This sequence encodes CASSHDWTRGNNEQFF.

The chain joins TRBV7-2 to TRBJ1-1; a weak D match, TRBD1 (5 bases). Germline V gene lookup returns CDR1 SGHTA and CDR2 FQGNSA. The CDR3 loop spans 17 amino acids. V lost 1 base and J lost 0, with 15 bases in between. The CDR3 protein is CASSLDYDRALNTEAFF. The CDR3 nucleotides read TGTGCCAGCAGCTTAGACTATGACAGAGCCCTGAACACTGAAGCTTTCTTT. The variable domain in full, with the rest retrieved from reference TRBV7-2 and TRBJ1-1, is GAGVSQSPSNKVTEKGKDVELRCDPISGHTALYWYRQSLGQGLEFLIYFQGNSAPDKSGLPSDRFSAERTGGSVSTLTIQRTQQEDSAVYLCASSLDYDRALNTEAFFGQGTRLTVV.

The V gene is TRBV27, the J gene TRBJ1-4, with unresolved D. Looked up from germline, CDR1 is MNHEY and CDR2 is SMNVEV (reference sequence). Trimming cost V 4 bases and J 4 bases, with 10 bases left between them. This CDR3 region has 14 residues. CDR3 in DNA: TGTGCCAGCAGTTCTCAAGCCTTTAATGAAAAACTGTTTTTT. Residues: CASSSQAFNEKLFF. Combining the CDR3 with reference TRBV27 and TRBJ1-4 gives the whole variable domain EAQVTQNPRYLITVTGKKLTVTCSQNMNHEYMSWYRQDPGLGLRQIYYSMNVEVTDKGDVPEGYKVSRKEKRNFPLILESPSPNQTSLYFCASSSQAFNEKLFFGSGTQLSVL.

The chain's CDR3 is CASLPPGGNNEQFF. In DNA, the CDR3 is TGTGCCAGTCTGCCCCCGGGTGGCAACAATGAGCAGTTCTTC. The chain has TRBV6-1 and TRBJ2-1; D is undetermined. V lost 9 bases to trimming and J lost 5 bases, with 17 bases between them. This CDR3 contains 14 residues. Germline lookup yields CDR1 MNHNS and CDR2 SASEGT.

As concerns this clone: Other DNA variants within this sample encode the same CDR3. The chain couples TRBV27 to TRBJ2-7; D is ambiguous. CDR3 size: 13 residues. Looked up from germline, CDR1 is MNHEY and CDR2 is SMNVEV (reference sequence). V lost 3 bases and J 4 bases, leaving 10 bases between the germline ends. The CDR3 protein is CASSFSGRYEQYF. Here the CDR3 DNA reads TGTGCCAGCAGTTTCTCAGGTCGGTACGAGCAGTACTTC.